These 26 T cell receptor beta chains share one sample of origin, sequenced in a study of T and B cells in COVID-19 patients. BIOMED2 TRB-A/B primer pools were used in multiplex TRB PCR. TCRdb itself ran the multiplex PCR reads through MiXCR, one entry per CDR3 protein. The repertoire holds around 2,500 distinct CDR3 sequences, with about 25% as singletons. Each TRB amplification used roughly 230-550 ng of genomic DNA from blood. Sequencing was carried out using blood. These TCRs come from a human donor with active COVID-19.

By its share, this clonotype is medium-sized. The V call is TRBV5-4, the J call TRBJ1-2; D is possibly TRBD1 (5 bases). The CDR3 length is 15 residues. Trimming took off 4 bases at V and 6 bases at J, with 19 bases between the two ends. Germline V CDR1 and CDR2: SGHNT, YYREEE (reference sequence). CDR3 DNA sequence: TGTGCCAGCAGCAGGACACTGGATGGTTTGGATGGCTACACCTTC. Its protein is CASSRTLDGLDGYTF.

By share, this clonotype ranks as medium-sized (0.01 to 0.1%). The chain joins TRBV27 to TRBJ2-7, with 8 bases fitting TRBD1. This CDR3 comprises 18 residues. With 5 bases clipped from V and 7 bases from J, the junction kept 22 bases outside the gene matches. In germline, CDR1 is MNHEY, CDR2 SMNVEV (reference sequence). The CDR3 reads CASSRLAVGRTGSLEQYF. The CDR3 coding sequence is TGTGCCAGCAGTCGCCTTGCCGTGGGGAGGACAGGGTCATTGGAGCAGTACTTC.

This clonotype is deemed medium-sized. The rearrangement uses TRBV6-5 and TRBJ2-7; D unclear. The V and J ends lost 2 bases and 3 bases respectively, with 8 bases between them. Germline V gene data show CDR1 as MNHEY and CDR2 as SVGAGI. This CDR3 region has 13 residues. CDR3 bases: TGTGCCAGCAGTTACAATTCCTACTACGAGCAGTACTTC. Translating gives CASSYNSYYEQYF.

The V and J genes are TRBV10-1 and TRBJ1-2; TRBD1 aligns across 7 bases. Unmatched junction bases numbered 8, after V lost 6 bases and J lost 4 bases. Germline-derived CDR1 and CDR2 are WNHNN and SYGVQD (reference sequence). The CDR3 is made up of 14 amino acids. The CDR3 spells CASRHRGGSYGYTF. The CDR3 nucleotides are TGCGCCAGCAGGCACAGGGGTGGTAGCTATGGCTACACCTTC.

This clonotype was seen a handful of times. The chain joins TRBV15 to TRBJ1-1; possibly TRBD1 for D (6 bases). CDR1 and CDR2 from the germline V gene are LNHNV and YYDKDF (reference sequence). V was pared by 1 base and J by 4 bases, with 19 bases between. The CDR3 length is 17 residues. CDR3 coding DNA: TGTGCCACCAGCAGAGGCCCTCCTAGCAGGGGAGTCACTGAAGCTTTCTTT. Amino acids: CATSRGPPSRGVTEAFF.

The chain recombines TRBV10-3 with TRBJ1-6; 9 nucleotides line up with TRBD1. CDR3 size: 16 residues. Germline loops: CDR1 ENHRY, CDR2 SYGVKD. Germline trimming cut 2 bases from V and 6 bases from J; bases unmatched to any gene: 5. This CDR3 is CAISENTGGRNSPLHF. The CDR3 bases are TGTGCCATCAGTGAGAACACAGGGGGCCGTAATTCACCCCTCCACTTT.

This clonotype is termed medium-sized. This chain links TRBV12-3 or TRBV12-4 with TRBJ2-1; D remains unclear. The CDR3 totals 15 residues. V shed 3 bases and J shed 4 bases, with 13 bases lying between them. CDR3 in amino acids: CASSLVGNLYNEQFF. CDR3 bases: TGTGCCAGCAGTTTGGTGGGGAATCTTTACAATGAGCAGTTCTTC.

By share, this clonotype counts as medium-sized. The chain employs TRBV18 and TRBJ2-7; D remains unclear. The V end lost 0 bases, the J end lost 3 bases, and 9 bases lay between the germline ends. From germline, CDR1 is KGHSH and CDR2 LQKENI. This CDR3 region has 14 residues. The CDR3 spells CASSPPMAHYEQYF. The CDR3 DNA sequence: TGTGCCAGCTCACCACCGATGGCCCACTACGAGCAGTACTTC. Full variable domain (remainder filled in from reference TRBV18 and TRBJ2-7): NAGVMQNPRHLVRRRGQEARLRCSPMKGHSHVYWYRQLPEEGLKFMVYLQKENIIDESGMPKERFSAEFPKEGPSILRIQQVVRGDSAAYFCASSPPMAHYEQYFGPGTRLTVT.

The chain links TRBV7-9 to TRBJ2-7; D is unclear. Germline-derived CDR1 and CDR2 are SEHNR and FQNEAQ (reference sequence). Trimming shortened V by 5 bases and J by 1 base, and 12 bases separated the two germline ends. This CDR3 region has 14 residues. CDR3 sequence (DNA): TGTGCCAGCAGCCCAATTGAAGAGTCCTACGAGCAGTACTTC. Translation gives CASSPIEESYEQYF.

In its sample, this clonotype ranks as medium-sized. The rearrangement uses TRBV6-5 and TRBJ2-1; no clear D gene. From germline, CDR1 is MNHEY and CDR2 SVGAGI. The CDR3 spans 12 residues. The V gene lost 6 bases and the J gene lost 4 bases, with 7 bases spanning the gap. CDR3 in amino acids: CASRGLYNEQFF. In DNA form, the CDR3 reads TGTGCCAGCAGGGGCTTATACAATGAGCAGTTCTTC.

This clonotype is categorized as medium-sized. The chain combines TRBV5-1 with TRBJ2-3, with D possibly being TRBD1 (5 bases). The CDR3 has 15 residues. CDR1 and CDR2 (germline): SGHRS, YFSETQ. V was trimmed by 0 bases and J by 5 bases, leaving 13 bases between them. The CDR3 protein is CASSLGRGWGDTQYF. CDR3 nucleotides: TGCGCCAGCAGCTTGGGAAGGGGCTGGGGAGATACGCAGTATTTT.

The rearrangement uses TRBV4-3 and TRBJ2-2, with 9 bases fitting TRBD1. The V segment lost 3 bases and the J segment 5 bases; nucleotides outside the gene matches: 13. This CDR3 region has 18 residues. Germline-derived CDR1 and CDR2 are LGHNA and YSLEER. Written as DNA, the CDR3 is TGCGCCAGCAGCCAGTGGGCACCGGGACAGGGTTTTACCGGGGAGCTGTTTTTT. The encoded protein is CASSQWAPGQGFTGELFF.

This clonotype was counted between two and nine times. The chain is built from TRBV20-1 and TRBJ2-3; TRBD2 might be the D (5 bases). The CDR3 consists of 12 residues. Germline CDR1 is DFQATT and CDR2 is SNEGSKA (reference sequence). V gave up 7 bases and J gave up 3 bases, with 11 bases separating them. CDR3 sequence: CSVRGSTDTQYF. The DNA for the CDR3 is TGCAGTGTAAGAGGGTCTACAGATACGCAGTATTTT.

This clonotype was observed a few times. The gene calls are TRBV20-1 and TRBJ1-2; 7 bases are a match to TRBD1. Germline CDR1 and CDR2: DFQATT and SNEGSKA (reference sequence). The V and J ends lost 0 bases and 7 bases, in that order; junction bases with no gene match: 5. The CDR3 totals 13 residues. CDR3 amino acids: CSARDQGDRGYTF. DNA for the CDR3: TGCAGTGCTAGAGACCAGGGGGATCGTGGCTACACCTTC.

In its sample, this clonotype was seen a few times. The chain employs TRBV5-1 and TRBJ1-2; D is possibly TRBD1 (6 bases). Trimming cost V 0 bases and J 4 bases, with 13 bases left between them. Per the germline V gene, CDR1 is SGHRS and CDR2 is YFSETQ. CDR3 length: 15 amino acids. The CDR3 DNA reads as TGCGCCAGCAGCTTGGACCAGGGGCACGTCTATGGCTACACCTTC. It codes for CASSLDQGHVYGYTF.

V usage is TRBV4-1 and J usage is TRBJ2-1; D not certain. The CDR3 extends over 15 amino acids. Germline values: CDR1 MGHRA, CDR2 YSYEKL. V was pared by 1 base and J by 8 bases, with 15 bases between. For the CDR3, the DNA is TGCGCCAGCAGCCAAGGTAGAAACTCTGGGGATGAGCAGTTCTTC. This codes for CASSQGRNSGDEQFF.

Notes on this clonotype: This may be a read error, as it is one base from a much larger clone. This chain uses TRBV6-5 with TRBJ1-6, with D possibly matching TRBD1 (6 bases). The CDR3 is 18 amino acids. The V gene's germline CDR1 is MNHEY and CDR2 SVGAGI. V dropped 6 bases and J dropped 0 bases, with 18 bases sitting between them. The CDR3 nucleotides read TGTGCCAGCAGCCTACAGGGACTGTCGAGCTCCTATAATTCACCCCTCCACTTT. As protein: CASSLQGLSSSYNSPLHF.

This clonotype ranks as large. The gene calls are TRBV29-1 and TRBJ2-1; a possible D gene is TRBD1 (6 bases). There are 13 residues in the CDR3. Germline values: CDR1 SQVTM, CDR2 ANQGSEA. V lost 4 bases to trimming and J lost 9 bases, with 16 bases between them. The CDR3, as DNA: TGCAGCGTTGTAGGAAACAGGGACCGTGAGCAGTTCTTC. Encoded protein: CSVVGNRDREQFF.

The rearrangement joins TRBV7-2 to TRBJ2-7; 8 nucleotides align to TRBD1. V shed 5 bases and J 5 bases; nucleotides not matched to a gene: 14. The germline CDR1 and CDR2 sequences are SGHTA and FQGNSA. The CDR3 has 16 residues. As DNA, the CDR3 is TGTGCCAGCAGCCTTGTGTGGGCAGGGGGCGGAAACGAGCAGTACTTC. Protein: CASSLVWAGGGNEQYF.

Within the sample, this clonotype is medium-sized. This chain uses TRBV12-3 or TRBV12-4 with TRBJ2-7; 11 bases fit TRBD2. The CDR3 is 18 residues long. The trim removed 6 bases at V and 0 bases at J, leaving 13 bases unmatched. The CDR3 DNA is TGTGCCAGCAGCTCCTCGGCACTAGCGGGAGTCTTCTCCTACGAGCAGTACTTC. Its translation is CASSSSALAGVFSYEQYF.

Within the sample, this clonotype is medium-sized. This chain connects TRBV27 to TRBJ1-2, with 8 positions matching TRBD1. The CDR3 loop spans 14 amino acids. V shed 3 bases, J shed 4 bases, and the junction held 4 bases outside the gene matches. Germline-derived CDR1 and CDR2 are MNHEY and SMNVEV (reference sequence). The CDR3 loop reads CASSLTGAGYGYTF. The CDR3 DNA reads TGTGCCAGCAGTTTGACAGGGGCGGGCTATGGCTACACCTTC.

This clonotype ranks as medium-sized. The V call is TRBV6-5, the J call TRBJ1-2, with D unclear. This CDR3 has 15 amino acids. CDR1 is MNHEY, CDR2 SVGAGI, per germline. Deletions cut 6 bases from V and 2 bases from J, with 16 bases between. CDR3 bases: TGTGCCAGCAGGGCCGCCGGAGAGTTAAACTATGGCTACACCTTC. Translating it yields CASRAAGELNYGYTF.

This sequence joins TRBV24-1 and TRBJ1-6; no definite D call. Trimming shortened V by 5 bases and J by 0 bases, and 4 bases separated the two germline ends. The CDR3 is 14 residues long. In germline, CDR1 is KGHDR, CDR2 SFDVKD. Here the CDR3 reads CATSGVSYNSPLHF. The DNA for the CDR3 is TGTGCCACCAGTGGTGTCTCCTATAATTCACCCCTCCACTTT.

This CDR3 reads CSAREEGLAVSYNEQFF. The CDR3 DNA reads as TGCAGTGCTAGAGAAGAGGGACTAGCGGTCTCCTACAATGAGCAGTTCTTC. The genes are TRBV20-1 and TRBJ2-1; TRBD2 matches at 11 bases. CDR3 length equals 17 residues. V lost 0 bases and J lost 0; bases outside the gene matches: 4. The germline CDR1 and CDR2 sequences are DFQATT and SNEGSKA (reference sequence).

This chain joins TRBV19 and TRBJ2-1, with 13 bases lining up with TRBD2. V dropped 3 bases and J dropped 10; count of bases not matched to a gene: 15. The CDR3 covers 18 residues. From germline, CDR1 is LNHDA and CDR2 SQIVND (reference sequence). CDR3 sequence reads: CASSITSGRASILKEQFF. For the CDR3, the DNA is TGTGCCAGTAGTATCACTAGCGGGAGGGCCTCGATCTTGAAGGAGCAGTTCTTC.

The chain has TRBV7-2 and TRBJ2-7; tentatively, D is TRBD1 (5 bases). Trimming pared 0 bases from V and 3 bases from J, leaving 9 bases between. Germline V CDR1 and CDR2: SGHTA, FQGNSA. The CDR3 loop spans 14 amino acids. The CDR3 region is CASSLARVGYEQYF. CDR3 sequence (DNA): TGTGCCAGCAGCTTAGCCAGGGTAGGCTACGAGCAGTACTTC.